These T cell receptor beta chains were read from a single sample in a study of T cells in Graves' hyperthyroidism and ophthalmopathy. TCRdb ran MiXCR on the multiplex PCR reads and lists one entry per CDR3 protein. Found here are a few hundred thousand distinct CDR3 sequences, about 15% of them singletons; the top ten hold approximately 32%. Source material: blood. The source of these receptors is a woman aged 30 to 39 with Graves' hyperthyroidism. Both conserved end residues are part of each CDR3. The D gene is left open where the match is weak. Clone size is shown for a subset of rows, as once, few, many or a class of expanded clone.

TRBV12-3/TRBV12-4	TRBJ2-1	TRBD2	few	TGTGCCAGCAGTTTAGTGACTAGCGGGGTCGGGGGATTAGACAATGAGCAGTTCTTC	CASSLVTSGVGGLDNEQFF
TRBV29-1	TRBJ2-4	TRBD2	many	TGCAGCGTTGATGGGCTAGCGGGAGGAGGGAGAAACATTCAGTACTTC	CSVDGLAGGGRNIQYF
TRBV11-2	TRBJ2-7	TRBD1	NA	TGTGCCAGCAGCCGGCGGGGACAGGGGGATTTATACGAGCAGTACTTC	CASSRRGQGDLYEQYF
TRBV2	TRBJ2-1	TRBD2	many	TGTGCCACGGGACTAGCGGGACGAACGAATGAGCAGTTCTTC	CATGLAGRTNEQFF
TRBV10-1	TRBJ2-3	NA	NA	TGCGCCAGCAGCCAGGTCCAGGGGGATACGCAGTATTTT	CASSQVQGDTQYF
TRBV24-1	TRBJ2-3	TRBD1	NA	TGTGCCACCAGTGGAGACAGGGGCACAGATACGCAGTATTTT	CATSGDRGTDTQYF
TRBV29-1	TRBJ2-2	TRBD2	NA	TGCAGCGTTGAAGAGTTAAGGCGGGAGACCGGGGAGCTGTTTTTT	CSVEELRRETGELFF
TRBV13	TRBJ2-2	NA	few	TGTGCCAGCAGCTTAGTTGGAGAGAACACCGGGGAGCTGTTTTTT	CASSLVGENTGELFF
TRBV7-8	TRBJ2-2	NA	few	TGTGCCAGCAGCTTAATTGGTCCCATAGGGACCGGGGAGCTGTTTTTT	CASSLIGPIGTGELFF
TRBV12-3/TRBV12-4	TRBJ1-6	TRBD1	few	TGTGCCAGCAGTATCAACCGGGACAGGAATTCACCCCTCCACTTT	CASSINRDRNSPLHF
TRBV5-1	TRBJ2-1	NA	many	TGCGCCAGCAGCTTACAGGGTGATGAGCAGTTCTTC	CASSLQGDEQFF
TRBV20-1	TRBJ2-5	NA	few	TGCAGTGCTAGTAGTTTGGCGGTCCCACAAGAGACCCAGTACTTC	CSASSLAVPQETQYF
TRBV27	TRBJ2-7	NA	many	TGTGCCAGCAGTTTTGGGCGTGACTACGAGCAGTACTTC	CASSFGRDYEQYF